This T cell receptor beta chain comes out of a study of OX40 agonist ivuxolimab in advanced cancers. Study-wide context: Ivuxolimab, an agonist antibody against OX40 (CD134), was given to patients.

Patients with autoimmune history or systemic immunosuppression were excluded. V gave up 5 bases and J gave up 4 bases, with 17 bases separating them. The CDR3 length is 15 residues. Looked up from germline, CDR1 is MNHEY and CDR2 is SMNVEV (reference sequence). By proportion, this clone is medium-sized. Measured with immunoSEQ multiplex PCR; TCRdb has only the in-frame clones, and not every one. The repertoire holds 81,000 or so clones, approximately 94% seen once, with approximately 14% in the top ten. The V gene is TRBV27, the J gene TRBJ1-1; D is undetermined. The sequencing here drew on CD4+ or CD8+ T cells sorted from blood, taken in a trial of the OX40 agonist ivuxolimab. This TCR was recovered from an adult with an advanced solid tumor such as melanoma, head and neck, liver or kidney cancer. This CDR3 reads CASSDPGGYPTEAFF. In nucleotides, the CDR3 is TGTGCCAGCAGTGACCCTGGCGGGTACCCCACTGAAGCTTTCTTT.